Reported below is one TCR beta chain. No cognate antigen has been identified for it. Nothing much larger sits one base from this clone, and base qualities are not available. Trimmed from V: 4 bases; trimmed from J: 8 bases; junction bases lacking a gene match: 5. From the cysteine up to the phenylalanine, the CDR3 has a length of 15 residues. The only DNA kept is the CDR3, 45 bases in frame from the first base. Sequences SGHVS (CDR1) and FNYEAQ (CDR2) are obtained from the germline V gene. For the CD8 naive samples, CD45RO-negative cells were positively selected for CCR7, yielding a CD45RA+CCR7+ population from which TemRA cells were excluded. Donors were healthy HIV-negative adults with no recently reported acute infections or vaccinations. Every donor was a Caucasian adult living in Nashville, Tennessee, USA. Blood was obtained by leukapheresis, after which PBMCs were separated by Ficoll-Histopaque density gradient centrifugation and cryopreserved in liquid nitrogen vapor phase. Analytical flow cytometry was used to check the purity and quantity of every magnetically sorted T cell population. Genomic DNA was isolated from every sorted fraction and measured by UV absorbance on a Nanodrop 2000c.

This record belongs to a study of shared clonotypes between healthy human individuals (dated by TCRdb to the early 2020s). In the study overall: A few men and two women, aged 18 to 49 years, made up the cohort. To increase sequencing depth and limit assay-specific biases, different laboratories used diverse techniques to prepare libraries and sequence TCR repertoires. Per donor, three plates each were used for CD4 naive and CD4 memory, two for CD8 naive, and one for CD8 memory. To estimate repertoire size and how much clonotype sharing occurs between individuals, the study deeply sequenced the blood TCR repertoires of several healthy adults. Per donor, leukapheresis produced somewhere between about 0.85 and 9.5 billion PBMCs. The paper's findings and limits, for the study overall: Because the study included only a small number of donors, the genetic and exposure-history diversity represented was limited. Pairwise subsampling led to the expectation that sequencing depth would affect the degree of clonotype sharing among donors. Naive subsets generally had larger estimated clonotype richness than memory subsets did. Only blood was sampled, and tissue TCR repertoires likely differ from those in blood. Compared with non-shared clonotypes, the clonotypes found in all four sorted-subset donors had higher generation probabilities. Sharing across a few donors was observed for roughly 5.4% of naive CD4, over 3% of naive CD8, about 2.3% of memory CD4, and roughly 0.4% of memory CD8 clonotypes. Rarefaction of sorted-subset datasets indicated incomplete sequencing despite the large sequencing depth.

TCR CDR3 regions were amplified from genomic DNA by multiplex PCR using the deep immunoSEQ assay. Extracted genomic DNA from each cell subset was spread evenly across all wells of several immunoSEQ 96-well plates, with each plate serving as a replicate. For sorted subsets, about 220 ng of genomic DNA, equivalent to 30,000 or so T cell genomes, went into each replicate PCR. Purified libraries were quantified with a Qubit 3.0 fluorometer, sized on a Bioanalyzer 2100, and re-quantified with the KAPA Library Quantification kit. Every immunoSEQ 96-well plate was sequenced on a dedicated single-read 150-cycle Illumina NextSeq 550 flow cell. The study's own analysis went as follows. The immunoSEQ output contained only junctional sequences without quality scores, so filtering could not match that applied to full-length reads. Sequences were annotated with PyIR, a Python wrapper for IgBLAST v1.9, and V/J genes and CDR3 were assigned using IMGT germline references. Reads with weak V/J assignments (E-value above 1e-6), missing CDR3, stop codons, out-of-frame junctions, or ambiguous translated residues were removed. V3J clonotypes were defined by identical inferred V gene, J gene, and CDR3 amino acid sequence. Percentage overlap between repertoires was computed as shared unique clonotypes divided by the size of the smaller repertoire. Three approaches were used to assess repertoire richness: RTK rarefaction, the Chao1 estimator, and Recon v2.1 estimates of unobserved clonotypes. OLGA was used to compute generation probabilities for all TCRbeta clonotypes that the gDNA method yielded from four donors. TCRdb took over this immuneACCESS table, retaining in-frame rearrangements with V and J assigned. Such tables are incomplete; in checked studies, under half of the missing clones stem from an unresolved V gene, and the remainder is unexplained. V, J and clone size reflect that table, while D and trimming were determined from the DNA. This sample is represented by millions of clones; about 93% of them were singletons. Clones ranked in the top ten supply roughly 1.7% of the sample.

The sequence joins TRBV7-6 to TRBJ2-1; TRBD2 aligns with 13 central bases. The sample comprised naive CD8+ T cells from PBMCs. According to the study, the label for this sample's cell subset or site signals: CD45RA+CCR7+. This receptor was taken from a man in his late teens or twenties in good health. Some clones in this sample may be carry-over from other donors' samples. The nucleotide sequence reads TGTGCCAGCAGCTCGGGACTAGCGGGGCCAGATGAGCAGTTCTTC. This codes for CASSSGLAGPDEQFF.